A selection of T cell receptor beta chains follows, all from one sample in a study of blood T cell repertoires in COVID-19. Assay: immunoSEQ multiplex PCR; the TCRdb copy retains only in-frame clones and omits some. This sample yields around 60,000 clones, of which 88% are seen a single time; over 3.5% belongs to the top ten. Sequencing used peripheral blood. The receptors derive from a man between 45 and 60 years old with active COVID-19. CDR3s include the opening cysteine and the closing phenylalanine or tryptophan. Each record gives: V gene, J gene, clone size, D gene, CDR3 protein, CDR3 DNA. The D gene is left open where the match is weak. Clone size is stated in some rows and not others, as once, few, many or a class when expanded.

TRBV5-8	TRBJ2-5	-	TRBD2	CASSFAGTSGGETQYF	TGTGCCAGCAGCTTCGCCGGGACTAGCGGGGGAGAGACCCAGTACTTC
TRBV5-1	TRBJ2-5	-	-	CASSLEFGSGAWYF	-
TRBV5-1	TRBJ2-7	-	TRBD1	CASSSGQGRNEQYF	TGCGCCAGCAGCTCGGGACAGGGACGTAACGAGCAGTACTTC
TRBV6-5	TRBJ2-2	-	TRBD1	CASSSLQGNGGELFF	TGTGCCAGCAGCTCCCTACAGGGGAACGGCGGGGAGCTGTTTTTT
TRBV5-1	TRBJ2-7	-	-	CASSSGIYEQYF	TGCGCCAGCAGCTCCGGGATCTACGAGCAGTACTTC
TRBV5-4	TRBJ1-1	-	-	CASSQHGQMNTEAFF	TGTGCCAGCAGCCAGCACGGACAAATGAACACTGAAGCTTTCTTT
TRBV7-9	TRBJ1-2	-	TRBD1	CASSLADFGKGQGVNGYTF	TGTGCCAGCAGCTTAGCGGATTTCGGGAAAGGACAGGGTGTCAATGGCTACACCTTC
TRBV3-1/TRBV3-2	TRBJ1-2	-	TRBD1	CASSQAGQGAYGYTF	TGTGCCAGCAGCCAAGCCGGACAGGGGGCCTATGGCTACACCTTC
TRBV5-1	TRBJ1-2	-	TRBD1	CASSVGQLNSYGYTF	TGCGCCAGCAGCGTGGGACAGTTGAACAGCTATGGCTACACCTTC
TRBV5-1	TRBJ2-7	-	-	CASSTSTGFLYEQYF	TGCGCCAGCAGCACCTCAACAGGGTTCCTATACGAGCAGTACTTC
TRBV7-2	TRBJ1-1	-	TRBD1	CASRRQGTVGTEAFF	TGTGCCAGCAGGAGACAGGGGACGGTCGGCACTGAAGCTTTCTTT
TRBV4-1	TRBJ2-7	-	-	CASSLKDSSYEQYF	TGCGCCAGCAGCCTTAAGGACAGTTCCTACGAGCAGTACTTC
TRBV15	TRBJ2-7	-	-	CATSRDLKADRGF	TGTGCCACCAGCAGAGATTTGAAGGCTGATAGAGGATTC
TRBV7-8	TRBJ2-2	once	-	CASTLKAGTNTGELFF	TGTGCCAGCACCCTAAAGGCAGGGACGAACACCGGGGAGCTGTTTTTT
TRBV5-4	TRBJ1-1	-	TRBD1	CASSSPTGETEAFF	TGTGCCAGCAGCTCCCCGACAGGGGAGACTGAAGCTTTCTTT
TRBV10-3	TRBJ1-2	-	TRBD1	CAISEDPRGQGARNYGYTF	TGTGCCATCAGTGAGGATCCCCGGGGACAGGGGGCGCGTAACTATGGCTACACCTTC
TRBV2	TRBJ1-2	-	TRBD1	CASAVDQTGHGYTF	TGTGCCAGCGCGGTGGACCAGACAGGGCATGGCTACACCTTC
TRBV7-9	TRBJ1-2	-	TRBD1	CASSSQGLGGYTF	TGTGCCAGCAGCTCACAGGGGCTCGGGGGCTACACCTTC
TRBV5-1	TRBJ2-1	once	TRBD1	CASSLGGQGNNEQFF	TGCGCCAGCAGCTTGGGGGGACAGGGGAACAATGAGCAGTTCTTC
TRBV12-5	TRBJ1-5	once	TRBD1	CASGEQGDQPQHF	TGTGCTAGTGGAGAACAGGGGGATCAGCCCCAGCATTTT
TRBV9	TRBJ2-1	-	-	CASSFSPGGRDEQFF	TGTGCCAGCAGCTTCAGCCCGGGGGGCCGGGATGAGCAGTTCTTC
TRBV7-2	TRBJ1-2	-	TRBD1	CASSLTPLTGDGYTF	TGTGCCAGCAGCTTAACCCCCTTGACAGGGGATGGCTACACCTTC
TRBV5-8	TRBJ2-2	-	-	CASSDFRGPNTGELFF	TGTGCCAGCAGCGACTTCAGGGGCCCGAACACCGGGGAGCTGTTTTTT
TRBV18	TRBJ2-7	-	-	CASSPRQDEQYF	TGTGCCAGCTCACCGAGACAGGACGAGCAGTACTTC
TRBV30	TRBJ1-2	-	-	CAWSVGGRYGYTF	TGTGCCTGGAGTGTAGGAGGTCGCTATGGCTACACCTTC
TRBV3-1/TRBV3-2	TRBJ2-7	-	-	CASTPPEGGTYEQYF	TGTGCCAGCACTCCCCCGGAGGGGGGGACCTACGAGCAGTACTTC
TRBV10-3	TRBJ2-7	-	TRBD1	CAISETGGYEQYF	TGTGCCATCAGTGAGACAGGGGGCTACGAGCAGTACTTC
TRBV15	TRBJ1-5	few	-	CATSRGRDSNQPQHF	TGTGCCACCAGCAGAGGACGGGATAGCAATCAGCCCCAGCATTTT
TRBV2	TRBJ1-5	-	-	CASSDRSNQPQHF	TGTGCCAGCAGTGACAGGTCCAATCAGCCCCAGCATTTT